This entry is about one T cell receptor (beta chain). Germline-derived CDR1 and CDR2 are ENHRY and SYGVKD. This CDR3 is built from 15 residues. V lost 5 bases to trimming and J lost 5 bases; unmatched junction nucleotides: 5. Clones were read by immunoSEQ multiplex PCR, and TCRdb kept only the in-frame ones, dropping some. The table has 640,000 or so clones, 80% to 90% seen once; the top ten hold about 0.0094%. The data are from a study of shared T cell receptors in the human thymus. Separately, the same data were catalogued under a study of human thymus T cells.

The rearrangement links TRBV10-3 to TRBJ1-6, with 8 bases aligning to TRBD1. This clonotype was obtained from a boy younger than two with a congenital heart defect. Sequenced: thymocytes. CDR3 region: CAISPGGANNSPLHF. In nucleotides, the CDR3 is TGTGCCATCAGTCCAGGGGGCGCGAATAATTCACCCCTCCACTTT.